This TCR beta chain was captured in a study of cytomegalovirus exposure and HLA in healthy donors. The study ran its PCR with 60 Vbeta and 13 Jbeta primers. Data came from immunoSEQ multiplex PCR; TCRdb stores just in-frame clones and leaves some out. The sample lists under 130,000 clones; approximately 66% were seen once. This clone was counted a few times. CDR3 length: 15 residues. V lost 2 bases to trimming and J lost 1 base, with 9 bases between them. Germline lookup yields CDR1 SGHNT and CDR2 YYREEE (reference sequence). Sequenced: PBMCs. This receptor was obtained from a woman aged 45 to 65 in good health and CMV-seronegative. This chain connects TRBV5-4 to TRBJ2-2, with D perhaps matching TRBD1 (5 bases). CDR3 sequence: CASSFLTENTGELFF. The CDR3 region has the DNA TGTGCCAGCAGCTTTCTGACAGAGAACACCGGGGAGCTGTTTTTT.